Each of the 15 T cell receptor beta chains below was sequenced from the same sample in a study of blood T cell repertoires in COVID-19. Clones were read by immunoSEQ multiplex PCR, and TCRdb kept only the in-frame ones, dropping some. The table records about 150,000 clones, more than 80% of them present only once. Sequencing was carried out using peripheral blood. The receptors shown here come from a middle-aged woman with acute or convalescent COVID-19.

This chain connects TRBV2 to TRBJ2-5, with a possible D match to TRBD1 (6 bases). The CDR3 has 16 residues. CDR1 and CDR2 (germline): SNHLY, FYNNEI. The V end lost 3 bases, the J end lost 5 bases, and 19 bases lay between the germline ends. The CDR3 loop is CASSDTYSQGGETQYF. For the CDR3, the DNA is TGTGCCAGCAGTGACACGTACTCACAGGGTGGTGAGACCCAGTACTTC.

V and J are TRBV5-5 and TRBJ2-1, with a weak D call TRBD2 (7 bases). V lost 0 bases and J lost 8, with 15 bases in between. Looked up from germline, CDR1 is SGHKS and CDR2 is YYEKEE (reference sequence). The CDR3 extends over 15 amino acids. The CDR3 protein is CASSLEFRGGDEQFF. CDR3 DNA: TGTGCCAGCAGCTTGGAGTTCAGGGGAGGGGATGAGCAGTTCTTC.

The chain employs TRBV30 and TRBJ2-2, with TRBD2 identical over 9 bases. The ends lost 0 bases at V and 6 bases at J; junction bases unmatched: 8. The CDR3 runs to 16 residues. The germline V gene encodes CDR1 GTSNPN and CDR2 SVGIG (reference sequence). The CDR3 sequence is CAWSVLQLAGAGELFF. CDR3 DNA sequence: TGTGCCTGGAGTGTGTTGCAACTAGCGGGTGCCGGGGAGCTGTTTTTT.

The gene calls are TRBV27 and TRBJ1-6; 11 bases agree with TRBD1. V was clipped by 6 bases and J by 9 bases; unmatched bases: 16. CDR1 and CDR2 (germline): MNHEY, SMNVEV (reference sequence). This CDR3 has 18 amino acids. The CDR3 sequence is CASRPDRGQGGVVSPLHF. CDR3 coding DNA: TGTGCCAGCAGACCGGACAGGGGGCAAGGAGGAGTAGTTTCACCCCTCCACTTT.

This clone was seen once. The chain carries TRBV6-1 and TRBJ2-7; 7 bases agree with TRBD1. CDR3 length equals 15 residues. Germline lookup yields CDR1 MNHNS and CDR2 SASEGT. The J segment lost 7 bases and the V segment lost 0 bases, leaving 9 bases of the junction unmatched. CDR3 sequence reads: CASSEAGTVNGEQYF. The CDR3 bases are TGTGCCAGCAGTGAAGCCGGGACAGTAAATGGAGAGCAGTACTTC.

The CDR3 sequence: CASSQEGASINSPLHF. CDR3 DNA: TGCGCCAGCAGCCAAGAGGGAGCTAGCATTAATTCACCCCTCCACTTT. The rearrangement uses TRBV4-1 and TRBJ1-6, with D uncertain. With 0 bases removed from V and 6 bases from J, the gap between germline ends came to 12 bases. Germline-derived CDR1 and CDR2 are MGHRA and YSYEKL. The CDR3 is 16 amino acids.

The chain has TRBV19 and TRBJ1-5; possibly TRBD1 for D (5 bases). V was clipped by 5 bases and J by 4 bases, with 15 bases between them. Germline CDR1 and CDR2: LNHDA and SQIVND (reference sequence). The CDR3 is 15 amino acids. The CDR3 DNA reads TGTGCCAGTAGTGGGGCAGGAGGGCCAAATCAGCCCCAGCATTTT. Translation gives CASSGAGGPNQPQHF.

V gene TRBV10-3 combines with J gene TRBJ1-2; TRBD1 matches at 7 bases. Germline V gives CDR1 ENHRY, CDR2 SYGVKD. This CDR3 comprises 12 residues. Trimming took 10 bases from V and 10 from J; bases not matched to a gene: 12. The CDR3 nucleotides read TGTGCCACCAGGCAGGGGGGCCGGGTCTACACCTTC. This gives the protein CATRQGGRVYTF.

In DNA form, the CDR3 reads TGTGCCAGCAGCCGGGACAGGGTCAATCAGCCCCAGCATTTT. This encodes CASSRDRVNQPQHF. The chain couples TRBV6-5 to TRBJ1-5, with 9 bases aligning to TRBD1. This CDR3 region has 14 residues. Germline CDR1 MNHEY, CDR2 SVGAGI. Unmatched junction bases numbered 3, after V lost 6 bases and J lost 3 bases.

The V gene is TRBV5-6, the J gene TRBJ2-7; tentatively, D is TRBD1 (6 bases). Trimming removed 0 bases from V and 3 bases from J, with 10 bases in between. CDR1 SGHDT and CDR2 YYEEEE come from the germline V gene. This CDR3 comprises 14 residues. Written as DNA, the CDR3 is TGTGCCAGCAGCTTGGGGACAGCGATCTACGAGCAGTACTTC. This encodes CASSLGTAIYEQYF.

CDR3 in amino acids: CASSLIRGREKLFF. The CDR3 coding sequence is TGTGCCAGCAGCCTAATTAGGGGGCGGGAAAAACTGTTTTTT. The J gene is TRBJ1-4, the V gene TRBV28; 7 nucleotides match TRBD1. V was clipped by 6 bases and J by 8 bases; unmatched bases: 9. Germline V gene data show CDR1 as MDHEN and CDR2 as SYDVKM. The CDR3 is 14 residues long.

The chain couples TRBV29-1 to TRBJ2-7; 9 bases match TRBD1. Per the germline V gene, CDR1 is SQVTM and CDR2 is ANQGSEA. This CDR3 is 18 amino acids long. J was trimmed by 4 bases and V by 1 base; bases with no gene match: 17. The CDR3 DNA reads as TGCAGCGTTGAAGGCGAGGGCCGGGACAGGGAGTCCGAATACGAGCAGTACTTC. Its protein is CSVEGEGRDRESEYEQYF.

The chain is built from TRBV19 and TRBJ2-7, with TRBD1 matching 10 bases. V lost 3 bases, J lost 7 bases, and 9 bases stayed unmatched. The CDR3 runs 15 residues. The germline V gene encodes CDR1 LNHDA and CDR2 SQIVND (reference sequence). The CDR3 loop reads CASSMGRQGAFEQYF. The CDR3 nucleotides are TGTGCCAGTAGTATGGGGAGACAGGGGGCGTTTGAGCAGTACTTC.

CDR3 DNA: TGTGCCAGCAGCTTAGGCACAAAGACAGATACGCAGTATTTT. Translation: CASSLGTKTDTQYF. This chain joins TRBV11-2 and TRBJ2-3; no definite D call. Germline values: CDR1 SGHAT, CDR2 FQNNGV. V lost 1 base and J lost 3, with 8 bases in between. The CDR3 consists of 14 residues.

This rearrangement joins TRBV28 to TRBJ2-1; 10 bases map to TRBD2. Germline V gene sequence: CDR1 MDHEN, CDR2 SYDVKM. V lost 7 bases, J lost 3 bases, and 6 bases stayed unmatched. CDR3 length: 15 amino acids. The CDR3 coding sequence is TGTGCCAGCAACAGACTAGCGGGTAACTACAATGAGCAGTTCTTC. This sequence encodes CASNRLAGNYNEQFF.